These T cell receptor beta chains were read from a single sample in a study of blood T cell repertoires in COVID-19. Some clones are missing from TCRdb's copy, which holds only in-frame ones; the method was immunoSEQ multiplex PCR. The sample comprises 80,000 to 95,000 clones, about 76% of which are singletons, and around 21% rests with the top ten. The sequencing sample was made of peripheral blood. All receptors come from a woman older than 75 with active or convalescent COVID-19. The CDR3 runs from the conserved cysteine through the conserved F or W. The order of the fields is V gene, D gene, J gene, clone size, CDR3 DNA, CDR3 protein. A D gene is named only where the DNA matches it firmly. Clone size, where shown, is once, few, many, or a class for clones that have expanded.

TRBV5-4	TRBD2	TRBJ2-5	-	TGTGCCAGCAGCTTCGCGCGTAGCGGGGCGGAGACCCAGTACTTC	CASSFARSGAETQYF
TRBV5-5	-	TRBJ1-2	many	TGTGCCGTCGGGGCAGGGGAATTCATCGGTGGCTACACCTTC	CAVGAGEFIGGYTF
TRBV5-1	TRBD1	TRBJ2-4	-	TGCGCCAGCAGCGAAGGGACAGGCCTGAGCATTCAGTACTTC	CASSEGTGLSIQYF
TRBV2	-	TRBJ1-5	once	TGTGCCAGCACTGAGGAGACCTCTCGCAATCAGCCCCAGCATTTT	CASTEETSRNQPQHF
TRBV12-5	TRBD1	TRBJ1-1	few	TGTGCTAGTGGTTTGTCCTGGACAGGGGACACTGAAGCTTTCTTT	CASGLSWTGDTEAFF
TRBV5-4	-	TRBJ1-2	-	TGTGCCAGCAGCTTGGCGGGGGGCTATGGCTACACCTTC	CASSLAGGYGYTF
TRBV7-2	-	TRBJ1-6	-	TGTGCCAGCAGCTTAGGGCAGGGGAGTTCACCCCTCCACTTT	CASSLGQGSSPLHF
TRBV7-2	-	TRBJ2-2	-	TGTGCCAGCAGCCCTATGGGGGGCACCGGGGAGCTGTTTTTT	CASSPMGGTGELFF
TRBV7-2	-	TRBJ1-1	-	TGTGCCAGCAGCTTAATGCCCAGGGGTACTAACACTGAAGCTTTCTTT	CASSLMPRGTNTEAFF
TRBV3-1/TRBV3-2	-	TRBJ1-2	-	TGTGCCAGCAGAGAAACCACAGGGCCCTATGGCTACACCTTC	CASRETTGPYGYTF
TRBV5-4	-	TRBJ1-2	-	TGTGCCAGCAGCAACACCCAAGCGAGGGGCTACACCTTC	CASSNTQARGYTF
TRBV19	-	TRBJ2-5	-	TGTGCCAGTAGTGAGGGGGTTGGAGAGACCCAGTACTTC	CASSEGVGETQYF
TRBV5-4	-	TRBJ2-2	-	TGTGCCAGCAGCTTTACATCGAACACCGGGGAGCTATTTTTT	CASSFTSNTGELFF
TRBV5-1	TRBD1	TRBJ1-4	-	TGCGCCAGCAGCTTGAGGGGCGACAGGGGTAATGAAAAACTGTTTTTT	CASSLRGDRGNEKLFF
TRBV21-1	-	TRBJ2-1	-	TGTGCCAGCAGCAAAGTGGCTAGCGGTCCCTCCTACAATGAGCAGTTCTTC	CASSKVASGPSYNEQFF
TRBV21-1	-	TRBJ2-7	-	TGTGCCAGCAGCAAAGGCCCTAGCGGCGCCTCCTACGAGCAGTACTTC	CASSKGPSGASYEQYF